What follows describes a single T cell receptor beta chain. Antigen specificity is unknown. These data are taken from a study of T cell responses to AZD1222 COVID-19 vaccine. The V gene lost 1 base and the J gene lost 0 bases, with 7 bases spanning the gap. Germline V lookup: CDR1 LGHDT, CDR2 YNNKEL (reference sequence). The CDR3 has 15 residues. Findings and limits, study-wide: The study reported that nearly half of spike-specific TCRs target unmutated variant regions. There were repertoire samples only from the period after the peak T cell response. Vaccination with two AZD1222 doses was followed by a rise in Spike-specific TCR breadth and depth. The donor cohort was predominantly white British with a female majority, and clonal diversity may have been underestimated.

Some clones are missing from TCRdb's copy, which holds only in-frame ones; the method was immunoSEQ multiplex PCR. Of 150,000 to 200,000 clones in the sample, around 92% were seen once. The origin of this receptor is an adult in good health. The source material was peripheral blood, sampled on day 0 of AZD1222 vaccination. The chain is built from TRBV3-1 (or the pseudogene TRBV3-2) and TRBJ1-3, with D possibly TRBD1 on 5 matching bases. The CDR3 DNA sequence: TGTGCCAGCAGCCAAGGACAGAACTCTGGAAACACCATATATTTT. This encodes CASSQGQNSGNTIYF.